The source of this T cell receptor beta chain is a study of cytomegalovirus exposure and HLA in healthy donors. Trimming cost V 3 bases and J 10 bases, with 18 bases left between them. The CDR3 runs to 14 residues. Germline lookup yields CDR1 SGHNT and CDR2 YENEEA. This clone was observed a handful of times. The study ran its PCR with 60 Vbeta and 13 Jbeta primers. Measured with immunoSEQ multiplex PCR; TCRdb has only the in-frame clones, and not every one. Here the sample spans more than 100,000 clones, over 65% being singletons. The rearrangement joins TRBV11-3 to TRBJ1-1; the D is unclear. The specimen was PBMCs. The TCR was taken from a middle-aged woman in good health and CMV-seropositive. CDR3 nucleotides: TGTGCCAGCAGCTTCTCGGTTACAACTTCAGGAGCTTTCTTT. This sequence encodes CASSFSVTTSGAFF.